Detailed here is one T cell receptor beta chain. The antigen is not known. This specimen belongs to a study of cytomegalovirus exposure and HLA in healthy donors. The study's findings and limits: CMV serostatus was the sole immune exposure data available. Testing in vitro showed a few CMV-associated chains specific for CMV antigens. Reported results showed that the classifier diagnosed cytomegalovirus status with high specificity and sensitivity. The study labeled 150 or so TCR beta chains cytomegalovirus-associated.

J was trimmed by 4 bases and V by 5 bases; bases with no gene match: 6. Germline lookup yields CDR1 MNHEY and CDR2 SMNVEV (reference sequence). The length of the CDR3 is 17 residues. The PCR made use of 60 Vbeta and 13 Jbeta primers. Using immunoSEQ multiplex PCR, the repertoire was profiled, and TCRdb retains in-frame clones only, with some absent. The sample shows approximately 110,000 clones, around 80% of them seen only once. The sequenced sample consisted of PBMCs. The chain recombines TRBV27 with TRBJ2-3; 16 nucleotides align to TRBD2. This TCR came from a man aged 50 to 60 in good health and CMV-seronegative. CDR3 nucleotide sequence: TGTGCCAGCAGTCAACCGGGACTAGCGGGAGGGCCAGATACGCAGTATTTT. This translates into CASSQPGLAGGPDTQYF.